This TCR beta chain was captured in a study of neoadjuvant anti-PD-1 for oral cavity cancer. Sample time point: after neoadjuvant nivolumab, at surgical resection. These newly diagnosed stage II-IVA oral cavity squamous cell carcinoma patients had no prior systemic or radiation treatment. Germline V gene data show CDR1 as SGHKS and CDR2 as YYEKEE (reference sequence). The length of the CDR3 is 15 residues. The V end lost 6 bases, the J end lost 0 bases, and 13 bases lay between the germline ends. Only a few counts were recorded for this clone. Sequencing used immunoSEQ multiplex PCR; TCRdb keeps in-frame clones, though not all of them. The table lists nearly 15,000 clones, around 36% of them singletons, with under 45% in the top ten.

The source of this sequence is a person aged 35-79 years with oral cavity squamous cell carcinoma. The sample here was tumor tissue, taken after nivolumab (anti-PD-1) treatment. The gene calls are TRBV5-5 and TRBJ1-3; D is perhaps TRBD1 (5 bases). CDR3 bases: TGTGCCAGCAACTCCGGGACTTTCTCTGGAAACACCATATATTTT. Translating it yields CASNSGTFSGNTIYF.